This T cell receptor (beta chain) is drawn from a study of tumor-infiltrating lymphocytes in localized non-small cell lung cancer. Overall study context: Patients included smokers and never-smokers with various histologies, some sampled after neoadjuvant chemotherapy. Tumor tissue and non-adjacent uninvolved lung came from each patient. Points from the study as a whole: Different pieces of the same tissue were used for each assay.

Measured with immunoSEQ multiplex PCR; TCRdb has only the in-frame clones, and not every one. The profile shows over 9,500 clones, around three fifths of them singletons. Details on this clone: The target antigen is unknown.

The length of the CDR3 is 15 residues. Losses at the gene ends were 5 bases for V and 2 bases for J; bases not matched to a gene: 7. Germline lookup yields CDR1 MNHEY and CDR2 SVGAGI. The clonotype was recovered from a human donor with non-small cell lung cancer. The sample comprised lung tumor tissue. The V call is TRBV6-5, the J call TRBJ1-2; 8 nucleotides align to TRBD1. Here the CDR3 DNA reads TGTGCCAGCAGTGCAGACAGGGGAAAGAACTATGGCTACACCTTC. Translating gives CASSADRGKNYGYTF.